There are a few counts of the clone carrying this T cell receptor (beta chain). The antigen is not known. This entry belongs to a study of post-analysis software for immune sequencing data. Researchers reported that TCR beta cDNA libraries carried unique molecular identifiers. One entry per CDR3 protein, called by TCRdb with MiXCR from the PCR reads. The sample contains about 760,000 distinct CDR3 sequences, 25% to 30% of which appear only once. Whole-study findings and limits: Roughly five TRBV segments appeared more often in patients than in controls, and TRBV5-6, TRBV5-1 and TRBV20-1 were among these.

This CDR3 is 14 amino acids long. The V end lost 7 bases, the J end lost 4 bases, and 16 bases lay between the germline ends. From germline, CDR1 is SNHLY and CDR2 FYNNEI. This sequence originates from a girl under 18 with multiple sclerosis. The rearrangement links TRBV2 to TRBJ1-2; TRBD1 might be the D (6 bases). Specimen: blood. CDR3 region: CASTIRQDGYGYTF. Here the CDR3 DNA reads TGTGCCAGCACAATCCGACAGGACGGCTATGGCTACACCTTC.